The 4 T cell receptor beta chains below all came from one sample that was sequenced in a study of T cell responses to AZD1222 COVID-19 vaccine. The data were produced by immunoSEQ multiplex PCR, yet TCRdb's version contains in-frame clones alone and is incomplete. The table includes around 88,000 clones, over 75% detected once. The source material was peripheral blood, sampled on day 0 of AZD1222 vaccination. Receptor source: an adult in good health.

This chain joins TRBV7-2 and TRBJ2-1; D unresolved. Trimming removed 2 bases at V and 0 bases at J, with 2 bases between. This CDR3 region has 13 residues. Germline V gene sequence: CDR1 SGHTA, CDR2 FQGNSA. This CDR3 is CASSLNSYNEQFF. DNA of the CDR3: TGTGCCAGCAGCTTAAACTCCTACAATGAGCAGTTCTTC.

The chain recombines TRBV5-5 with TRBJ2-1, with D possibly being TRBD1 (6 bases). Trimming cost V 0 bases and J 6 bases, with 7 bases left between them. Germline-derived CDR1 and CDR2 are SGHKS and YYEKEE (reference sequence). The CDR3 has 13 amino acids. CDR3 coding DNA: TGTGCCAGCAGCTTGGACAGGGCCAATGAGCAGTTCTTC. Protein sequence: CASSLDRANEQFF.

The rearrangement uses TRBV5-6 and TRBJ1-2, with 9 positions matching TRBD1. CDR1 SGHDT and CDR2 YYEEEE come from the germline V gene. Unmatched junction bases numbered 6, after V lost 4 bases and J lost 8 bases. The CDR3 has 13 residues. The CDR3 loop reads CASSPQDRGGYTF. DNA of the CDR3: TGTGCCAGCAGCCCACAGGACAGGGGCGGCTACACCTTC.

The chain uses TRBV4-2 and TRBJ2-2, with 8 bases fitting TRBD2. Germline V lookup: CDR1 LGHNA, CDR2 YNFKEQ. V shed 2 bases, J shed 5 bases, and the junction held 10 bases outside the gene matches. The CDR3 has 17 amino acids. The CDR3: CASSQSFHTSGTGELFF. In DNA, the CDR3 is TGTGCCAGCAGCCAATCTTTTCATACTAGCGGAACCGGGGAGCTGTTTTTT.